The 26 T cell receptor beta chains in this list originate from one sample, sequenced in a study of brain T cells in children with intractable seizures. The time point was: blood from clinic visit 5 months post-surgery; TSC patient then seizure free. Method: immunoSEQ multiplex PCR; TCRdb's copy keeps in-frame clones and lacks some. The repertoire holds 340,000 or so clones, about 93% seen once, with around 6% in the top ten. The sequenced sample was peripheral blood, obtained more than 4 months after surgery. The receptor set was obtained from a boy in the first two years of life with tuberous sclerosis and intractable seizures.

CDR3 DNA: TGTGCCAGCAGTGATCTGTACAACTATGGCTACACCTTC. It yields the protein CASSDLYNYGYTF. The chain has TRBV6-1 and TRBJ1-2; no clear D. The CDR3 is 13 amino acids. With 3 bases removed from V and 2 bases from J, the gap between germline ends came to 7 bases. Germline V CDR1 and CDR2: MNHNS, SASEGT.

This clone was counted once. V gene TRBV18 combines with J gene TRBJ1-4; a weak D match, TRBD1 (5 bases). The CDR3 contains 15 residues. The germline gives CDR1 KGHSH, CDR2 LQKENI. V was shortened by 1 base and J by 7 bases, with 13 bases between the two germline ends. As DNA, the CDR3 is TGTGCCAGCTCACCACGGGGCAGGGAGGTTGAAAAACTGTTTTTT. Protein: CASSPRGREVEKLFF.

The CDR3 is CASSSDSFYEQYF. CDR3 coding DNA: TGTGCCAGCAGCTCGGACAGTTTCTACGAGCAGTACTTC. This rearrangement joins TRBV5-4 to TRBJ2-7; TRBD1 might be the D (6 bases). Trimming stripped 3 bases from V and 3 bases from J, with 10 bases between. Looked up from germline, CDR1 is SGHNT and CDR2 is YYREEE (reference sequence). This CDR3 is built from 13 residues.

The chain joins TRBV9 to TRBJ2-7, with TRBD2 as a possible D gene (6 bases). V shed 2 bases and J shed 2 bases, with 14 bases lying between them. Germline lookup yields CDR1 SGDLS and CDR2 YYNGEE. This CDR3 spans 15 amino acids. The CDR3 sequence: CASSVSGGAAYEQYF. DNA of the CDR3: TGTGCCAGCAGCGTGTCCGGGGGAGCTGCCTACGAGCAGTACTTC.

Concerning this clone itself: Distinct nucleotide sequences in the sample also encode this CDR3. V and J are TRBV9 and TRBJ1-5; perhaps TRBD1 as D (6 bases). V was pared by 2 bases and J by 1 base, with 7 bases between. CDR1 is SGDLS, CDR2 YYNGEE, per germline. This CDR3 has 14 amino acids. The CDR3: CASSVGGSNQPQHF. CDR3 DNA: TGTGCCAGCAGCGTGGGGGGCAGCAATCAGCCCCAGCATTTT.

The V call is TRBV19, the J call TRBJ2-1; tentative D call: TRBD1 (5 bases). This CDR3 comprises 15 residues. V was clipped by 3 bases and J by 3 bases, with 12 bases between them. In germline, CDR1 is LNHDA, CDR2 SQIVND (reference sequence). CDR3 sequence reads: CASSMTRAVYNEQFF. Here the CDR3 DNA reads TGTGCCAGTAGTATGACCAGGGCCGTCTACAATGAGCAGTTCTTC.

For this clone: Germline and junction disagree at one end, which may indicate a read error. The genes are TRBV5-1 and TRBJ1-3, with no clear D. The CDR3 has 14 amino acids. Germline V gives CDR1 SGHRS, CDR2 YFSETQ. The CDR3 is CASSLDGSGNTIYF. In DNA form, the CDR3 reads TGCGCCAGCAGTTTGGACGGCTCTGGAAACACCATATATTTT.

This clone was counted a single time. The chain links TRBV27 to TRBJ1-2; D remains ambiguous. Trimming left V 3 bases short and J 0 bases short, with 8 bases between. This CDR3 has 14 residues. CDR1 MNHEY and CDR2 SMNVEV come from the germline V gene (reference sequence). Here the CDR3 DNA reads TGTGCCAGCAGTTTGTCAGTAACTAACTATGGCTACACCTTC. Encoded protein: CASSLSVTNYGYTF.

The rearrangement joins TRBV5-1 to TRBJ1-6; D remains ambiguous. The germline V gene encodes CDR1 SGHRS and CDR2 YFSETQ. The length of the CDR3 is 15 residues. The V and J ends lost 7 bases and 1 base respectively, with 12 bases between them. The CDR3 DNA reads TGCGCCAGCTCCCAGTCCGGATCCTATAATTCACCCCTCCACTTT. This sequence encodes CASSQSGSYNSPLHF.

The V call is TRBV7-2, the J call TRBJ2-7, with D unclear. Germline CDR1 and CDR2: SGHTA and FQGNSA. V gave up 5 bases and J gave up 5 bases, with 7 bases separating them. This CDR3 has 11 amino acids. The CDR3, as DNA: TGTGCCAGCAGCCCAAGTCACGAGCAGTACTTC. It is translated as CASSPSHEQYF.

Points on this clone: This may be a read error: a much more frequent sequence differs by one nucleotide. This chain connects TRBV5-1 to TRBJ2-3, with TRBD2 identical over 8 bases. CDR1 and CDR2 from the germline V gene are SGHRS and YFSETQ. V lost 4 bases and J lost 1; bases outside the gene matches: 5. The CDR3 consists of 15 residues. In DNA form, the CDR3 reads TGCGCCAGCAGCACCCAGACTAGCGGCACAGATACGCAGTATTTT. Residues: CASSTQTSGTDTQYF.

The CDR3 bases are TGTGCCAGTAGATTAGGACAGGGGAACACTGAAGCTTTCTTT. Its translation is CASRLGQGNTEAFF. The chain combines TRBV19 with TRBJ1-1, with 8 bases that match TRBD1. The germline CDR1 and CDR2 sequences are LNHDA and SQIVND (reference sequence). With 6 bases clipped from V and 1 base from J, the junction kept 4 bases outside the gene matches. This CDR3 has 14 residues.

The chain couples TRBV5-1 to TRBJ2-7; 10 bases fit TRBD1. With 4 bases clipped from V and 3 bases from J, the junction kept 10 bases outside the gene matches. The germline gives CDR1 SGHRS, CDR2 YFSETQ. The CDR3 sequence is 16 residues long. Here the CDR3 DNA reads TGCGCCAGCAGCCCCGGGACAGGGGTCATGAACTACGAGCAGTACTTC. It translates to CASSPGTGVMNYEQYF.

The V call is TRBV6-1, the J call TRBJ1-5, with D tentatively TRBD1 (5 bases). Germline V gives CDR1 MNHNS, CDR2 SASEGT. There are 14 residues in the CDR3. V was clipped by 3 bases and J by 4 bases, with 10 bases between them. This chain's CDR3 is CASSEGELNQPQHF. The CDR3 nucleotides read TGTGCCAGCAGTGAGGGGGAATTGAATCAGCCCCAGCATTTT.

The V gene is TRBV3-1 (or the pseudogene TRBV3-2), the J gene TRBJ2-3; D is uncertain. Trimming pared 1 base from V and 7 bases from J, leaving 15 bases between. CDR1 is LGHDT and CDR2 is YNNKEL in the germline V gene (reference sequence). The CDR3 extends over 15 amino acids. This CDR3 reads CASSQAFALQNTQYF. CDR3 DNA sequence: TGTGCCAGCAGCCAAGCTTTTGCGTTGCAAAATACGCAGTATTTT.

This chain links TRBV6-5 with TRBJ1-2; D uncertain. The CDR3 sequence is 14 residues long. Germline V gene sequence: CDR1 MNHEY, CDR2 SVGAGI. V was pared by 5 bases and J by 4 bases, with 14 bases between. The CDR3 loop is CASSPLGVGYGYTF. CDR3 coding DNA: TGTGCCAGCAGTCCCCTCGGAGTCGGCTATGGCTACACCTTC.

The rearrangement links TRBV6-7 to TRBJ2-3; 8 nucleotides agree with TRBD1. TRBV6-7 is identified as an open reading frame with a role that is uncertain. The J segment lost 3 bases and the V segment lost 9 bases, leaving 14 bases of the junction unmatched. This CDR3 has 16 amino acids. The CDR3 DNA reads as TGTGCCAGACCTCCTGGCAGGGGGCGGCGGACAGATACGCAGTATTTT. It yields the protein CARPPGRGRRTDTQYF.

There are a few counts of this clone. V gene TRBV11-1 combines with J gene TRBJ1-4; D call uncertain. V lost 2 bases to trimming and J lost 0 bases, with 4 bases between them. Germline V CDR1 and CDR2: SGHAT, FQDESV (reference sequence). The CDR3 runs 14 residues. The CDR3 region is CASSLSSTNEKLFF. CDR3 nucleotides: TGTGCCAGCAGCTTAAGCTCAACTAATGAAAAACTGTTTTTT.

V usage is TRBV7-9 and J usage is TRBJ2-7; 9 nucleotides match TRBD2. The germline V gene has CDR1 SEHNR and CDR2 FQNEAQ (reference sequence). The CDR3 is 15 residues long. V dropped 0 bases and J dropped 2; count of bases not matched to a gene: 2. The CDR3 protein is CASSLASGGTYEQYF. In nucleotides, the CDR3 is TGTGCCAGCAGCTTAGCTAGCGGGGGTACCTACGAGCAGTACTTC.

The J gene is TRBJ2-7, the V gene TRBV3-1 (or the pseudogene TRBV3-2); 7 nucleotides line up with TRBD1. CDR1 is LGHDT and CDR2 is YNNKEL in the germline V gene (reference sequence). This CDR3 is 16 amino acids long. Trimming took 3 bases from V and 1 from J; bases not matched to a gene: 9. CDR3 in amino acids: CASSHVGTVGSYEQYF. The CDR3 coding sequence is TGTGCCAGCAGCCATGTCGGGACAGTCGGGTCCTACGAGCAGTACTTC.

The chain uses TRBV9 and TRBJ2-1; TRBD1 is a possible D gene (5 bases). Deletions cut 0 bases from V and 0 bases from J, with 7 bases between. The CDR3 extends over 15 amino acids. CDR1 and CDR2 from the germline V gene are SGDLS and YYNGEE. The CDR3 spells CASSVAGASYNEQFF. The CDR3 bases are TGTGCCAGCAGCGTAGCTGGGGCCTCCTACAATGAGCAGTTCTTC.

This clone was counted only a few times. The V gene is TRBV19, the J gene TRBJ2-3; TRBD2 aligns across 9 bases. J was trimmed by 1 base and V by 1 base; bases with no gene match: 3. CDR1 LNHDA and CDR2 SQIVND come from the germline V gene (reference sequence). The CDR3 covers 16 residues. The DNA for the CDR3 is TGTGCCAGTAGTATAGGACTAGCGGCAGGCACAGATACGCAGTATTTT. Its translation: CASSIGLAAGTDTQYF.

V and J are TRBV29-1 and TRBJ1-2; D gene ambiguous. The length of the CDR3 is 11 residues. The V gene's germline CDR1 is SQVTM and CDR2 ANQGSEA. The V end lost 5 bases, the J end lost 3 bases, and 7 bases lay between the germline ends. The DNA for the CDR3 is TGCAGCGTTCCTCAGGACTATGGCTACACCTTC. Its protein is CSVPQDYGYTF.

The chain uses TRBV19 and TRBJ2-3; D call uncertain. V gave up 6 bases and J gave up 0 bases, with 19 bases separating them. The CDR3 runs 17 residues. Looked up from germline, CDR1 is LNHDA and CDR2 is SQIVND (reference sequence). The CDR3 loop is CASSPGWGIPSTDTQYF. The CDR3 coding sequence is TGTGCCAGTAGCCCTGGATGGGGAATACCGAGCACAGATACGCAGTATTTT.

V is TRBV7-9 and J is TRBJ2-1; 7 nucleotides align to TRBD1. This CDR3 spans 12 amino acids. Germline V gene lookup returns CDR1 SEHNR and CDR2 FQNEAQ (reference sequence). V shed 5 bases, J shed 8 bases, and the junction held 3 bases outside the gene matches. The CDR3 DNA sequence: TGTGCCAGCAGCCGAGACAGGGATGAGCAGTTCTTC. It codes for CASSRDRDEQFF.

This clone has more than one count but fewer than ten. The genes are TRBV30 and TRBJ2-7; TRBD2 agrees at 10 bases. This CDR3 is built from 12 residues. V gave up 8 bases and J gave up 6 bases; unmatched junction bases: 7. The germline CDR1 and CDR2 sequences are GTSNPN and SVGIG (reference sequence). CDR3 amino acids: CARTSSGSEQYF. CDR3 DNA sequence: TGTGCCCGCACCTCTAGCGGGAGCGAGCAGTACTTC.